These T cell receptor beta chains were read from a single sample in a study of shared clonotypes between healthy human individuals. Repertoires were generated with immunoSEQ multiplex PCR, while TCRdb's copy carries only in-frame clones and drops some. Among some 2.3 million clones listed, 85% to 95% were seen once. Sequencing used naive CD4+ T cells from PBMCs. Receptors were obtained from a man younger than 35 in good health. Some clones in this sample may be carry-over from other donors' samples. Each CDR3 is given with its conserved first and last residue. D genes are given only for firm matches. Clone size is shown for a subset of rows, as once, few, many or a class of expanded clone.

v_gene: TRBV19
d_gene: -
j_gene: TRBJ1-1
abundance: once
CDR3nt: TGTGCCAGTAGTATAGGGCAGAAGAACACTGAAGCTTTCTTT
CDR3aa: CASSIGQKNTEAFF

v_gene: TRBV25-1
d_gene: -
j_gene: TRBJ1-4
abundance: -
CDR3nt: TGTGCCAGCAGTGAGGGCCGGGTGGGGGAAAAACTGTTTTTT
CDR3aa: CASSEGRVGEKLFF

v_gene: TRBV6-1
d_gene: TRBD1
j_gene: TRBJ2-7
abundance: -
CDR3nt: TGTGCCAGCACGAGGGGGCCTTACTACGAGCAGTACTTC
CDR3aa: CASTRGPYYEQYF

v_gene: TRBV27
d_gene: -
j_gene: TRBJ2-1
abundance: once
CDR3nt: TGTGCCAGCAGTCAGACAAGGCGGGTTTACAATGAGCAGTTCTTC
CDR3aa: CASSQTRRVYNEQFF

v_gene: TRBV9
d_gene: -
j_gene: TRBJ2-3
abundance: -
CDR3nt: TGTGCCAGCAGCCCTAGCACTGCGACTAGCACAGATACGCAGTATTTT
CDR3aa: CASSPSTATSTDTQYF

v_gene: TRBV13
d_gene: -
j_gene: TRBJ1-2
abundance: -
CDR3nt: TGTGCCAGCAGCTTAGGCGGGGGAGACTATGGCTACACCTTC
CDR3aa: CASSLGGGDYGYTF

v_gene: TRBV11-1
d_gene: -
j_gene: TRBJ2-3
abundance: -
CDR3nt: TGTGCCAGCAGCAGGGACGGGGTTTTTAGCACAGATACGCAGTATTTT
CDR3aa: CASSRDGVFSTDTQYF

v_gene: TRBV5-1
d_gene: -
j_gene: TRBJ2-5
abundance: -
CDR3nt: TGCGCCAGCAGCTCGTGGGGCCAGGGTGGCCCCCAAGAGACCCAGTACTTC
CDR3aa: CASSSWGQGGPQETQYF

v_gene: TRBV28
d_gene: -
j_gene: TRBJ2-4
abundance: -
CDR3nt: TGTGCCAGCAGTTTAGGAGGTACAGGCTCAAACATTCAGTACTTC
CDR3aa: CASSLGGTGSNIQYF

v_gene: TRBV5-1
d_gene: -
j_gene: TRBJ1-2
abundance: -
CDR3nt: TGCGCCAGCAGCTTGAACACAAACAGGAACTATGGCTACACCTTC
CDR3aa: CASSLNTNRNYGYTF

v_gene: TRBV13
d_gene: TRBD2
j_gene: TRBJ2-7
abundance: -
CDR3nt: TGTGCCAGCAGCTCAACTAGCGGTGCCTACGAGCAGTACTTC
CDR3aa: CASSSTSGAYEQYF

v_gene: TRBV7-5
d_gene: -
j_gene: TRBJ1-5
abundance: -
CDR3nt: TGTGTCAGAAGCCGGCTCGTCACCCAGGGTTCTCAGCCCCAGCATTTT
CDR3aa: CVRSRLVTQGSQPQHF

v_gene: TRBV5-8
d_gene: TRBD1
j_gene: TRBJ1-5
abundance: -
CDR3nt: TGTGCCAGCAGCTCCCTATGGCAGGGGGACGGTCAGCCCCAGCATTTT
CDR3aa: CASSSLWQGDGQPQHF

v_gene: TRBV30
d_gene: -
j_gene: TRBJ1-2
abundance: -
CDR3nt: TGTGCCTGGACGCTTGGCCTGCCACCTAACTATGGCTACACCTTC
CDR3aa: CAWTLGLPPNYGYTF

v_gene: TRBV7-2
d_gene: -
j_gene: TRBJ1-2
abundance: -
CDR3nt: TGTGCCAGCAGCTTATCCTTTCGGGCAGGGGATAACTATGGCTACACCTTC
CDR3aa: CASSLSFRAGDNYGYTF

v_gene: TRBV11-3
d_gene: -
j_gene: TRBJ2-3
abundance: -
CDR3nt: TGTGCCAGCAGCGCCAGAGGTGGAGTTGCAGATACGCAGTATTTT
CDR3aa: CASSARGGVADTQYF